This T cell receptor (beta chain) originates from a study of OX40 agonist ivuxolimab in advanced cancers. Study context: One hepatocellular carcinoma and two cutaneous melanoma patients partially responded. Study observations and caveats: CD8+ T cells averaged more expanded clones than CD4+. Nonresponders, in some cases, also had low normalized T-cell clonal expansion.

Using immunoSEQ multiplex PCR, the repertoire was profiled, and TCRdb retains in-frame clones only, with some absent. The sample yields more than 55,000 clones, 85% to 90% seen once. The CDR3 extends over 14 amino acids. Germline V CDR1 and CDR2: MNHEY, SVGAGI. With 6 bases clipped from V and 4 bases from J, the junction kept 6 bases outside the gene matches. For this clone: Its specificity is not known.

This clonotype originated in an adult with an advanced solid tumor such as melanoma, head and neck, liver or kidney cancer. The sequences come from CD4+ or CD8+ T cells sorted from blood, collected in a trial of the OX40 agonist ivuxolimab. The chain couples TRBV6-5 to TRBJ2-5, with TRBD1 matching 9 bases. The DNA for the CDR3 is TGTGCCAGCAGGCTTTACAGGGGGCGAGAGACCCAGTACTTC. Protein product: CASRLYRGRETQYF.